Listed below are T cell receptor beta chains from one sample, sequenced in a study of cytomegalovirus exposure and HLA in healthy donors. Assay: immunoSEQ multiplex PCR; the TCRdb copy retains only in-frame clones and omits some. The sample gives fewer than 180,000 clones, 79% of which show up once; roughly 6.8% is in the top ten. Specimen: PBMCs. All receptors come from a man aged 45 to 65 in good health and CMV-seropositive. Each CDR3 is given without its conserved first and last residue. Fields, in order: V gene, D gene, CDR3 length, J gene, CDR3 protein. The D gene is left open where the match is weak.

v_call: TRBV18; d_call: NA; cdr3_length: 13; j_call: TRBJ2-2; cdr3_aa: ASSPIQGNTGELF
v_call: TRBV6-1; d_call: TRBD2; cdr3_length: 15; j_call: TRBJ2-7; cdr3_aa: ASSEGPRAGEAYEQY
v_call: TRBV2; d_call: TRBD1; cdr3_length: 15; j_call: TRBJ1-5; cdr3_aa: ASSGGQGARSNQPQH
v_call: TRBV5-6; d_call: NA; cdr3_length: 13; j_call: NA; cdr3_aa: ASSLGPGGMYEQY
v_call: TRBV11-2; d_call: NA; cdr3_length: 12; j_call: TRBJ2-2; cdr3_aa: ASRSRTNTGELF
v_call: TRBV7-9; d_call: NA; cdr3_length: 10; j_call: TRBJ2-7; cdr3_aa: SSSFAGVEQY
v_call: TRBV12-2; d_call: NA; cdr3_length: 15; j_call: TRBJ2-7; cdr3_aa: ASLRIRDRVPNYEQY
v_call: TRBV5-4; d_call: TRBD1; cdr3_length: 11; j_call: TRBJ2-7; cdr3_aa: ASSPGTAYEQY
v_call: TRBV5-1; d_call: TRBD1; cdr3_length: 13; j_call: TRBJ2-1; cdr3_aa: ASSPHGQGQNEQF
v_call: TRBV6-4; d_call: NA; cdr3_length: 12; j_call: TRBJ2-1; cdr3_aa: ASSLGLDYNEQF
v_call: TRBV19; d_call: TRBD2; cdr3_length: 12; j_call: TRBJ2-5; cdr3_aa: ASSIGLAGETQY
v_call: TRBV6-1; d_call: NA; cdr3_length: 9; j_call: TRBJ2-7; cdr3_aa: ASTQGDEQY
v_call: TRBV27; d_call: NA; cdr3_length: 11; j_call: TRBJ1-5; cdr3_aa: ASSLGQAQPQH
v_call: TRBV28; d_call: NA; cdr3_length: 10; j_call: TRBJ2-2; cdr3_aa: ASIGVTGELF
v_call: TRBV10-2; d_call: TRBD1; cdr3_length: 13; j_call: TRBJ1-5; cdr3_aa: ASSESGTGYQPQH
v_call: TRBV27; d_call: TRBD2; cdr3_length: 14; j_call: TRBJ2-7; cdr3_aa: ASSLGTSGTEYEQY
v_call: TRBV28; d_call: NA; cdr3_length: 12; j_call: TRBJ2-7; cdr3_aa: ASSFWDKLYEQY
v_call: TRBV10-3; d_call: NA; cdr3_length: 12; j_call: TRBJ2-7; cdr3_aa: AISPGRSSYEQY
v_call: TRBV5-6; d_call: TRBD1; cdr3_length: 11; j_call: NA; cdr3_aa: ASSWDRGYEQY
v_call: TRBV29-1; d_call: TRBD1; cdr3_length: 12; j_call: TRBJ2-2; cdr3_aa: SVGTGVDTGELF
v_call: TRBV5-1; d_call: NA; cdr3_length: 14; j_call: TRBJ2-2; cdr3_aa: ASSPTPAADTGELF
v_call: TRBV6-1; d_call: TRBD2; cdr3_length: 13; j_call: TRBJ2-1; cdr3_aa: ASSSWTSSREEQF
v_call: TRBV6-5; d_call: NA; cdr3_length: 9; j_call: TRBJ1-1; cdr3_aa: ASRQGTEAF
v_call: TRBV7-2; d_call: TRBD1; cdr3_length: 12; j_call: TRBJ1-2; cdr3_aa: ASSFRTGNYGYT
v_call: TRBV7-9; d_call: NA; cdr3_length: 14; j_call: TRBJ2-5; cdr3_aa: ASSLYGQRVQETQY
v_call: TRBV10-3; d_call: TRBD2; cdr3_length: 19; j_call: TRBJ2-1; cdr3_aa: AISESKWGRLAGVPGNEQF
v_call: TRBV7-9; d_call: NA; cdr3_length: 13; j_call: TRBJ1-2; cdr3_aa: SSSNRDTANYGYT
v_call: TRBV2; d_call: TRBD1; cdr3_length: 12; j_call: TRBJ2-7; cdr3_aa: ASSEEGDRDEQY
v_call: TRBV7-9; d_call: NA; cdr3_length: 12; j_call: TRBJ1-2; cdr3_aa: ASSLETMSDGYT
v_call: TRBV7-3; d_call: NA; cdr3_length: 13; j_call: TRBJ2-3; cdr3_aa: ASSFAGRRTDTQY
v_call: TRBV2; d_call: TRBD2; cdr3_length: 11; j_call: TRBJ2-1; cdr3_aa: ASSLADYNEQF
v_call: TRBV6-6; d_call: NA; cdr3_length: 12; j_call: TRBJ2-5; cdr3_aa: ASIDKRQQETQY
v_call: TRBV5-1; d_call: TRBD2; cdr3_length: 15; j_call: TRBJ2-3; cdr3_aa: ASSVGLAGPSTDTQY
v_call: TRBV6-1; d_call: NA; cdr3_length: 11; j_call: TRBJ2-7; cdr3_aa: ASKLAFSYEQY
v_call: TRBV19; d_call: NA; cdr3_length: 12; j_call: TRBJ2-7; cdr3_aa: ASSNRGAPYEQY
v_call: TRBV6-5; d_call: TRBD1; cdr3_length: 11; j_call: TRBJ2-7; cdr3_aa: ASRNGQGAEQY
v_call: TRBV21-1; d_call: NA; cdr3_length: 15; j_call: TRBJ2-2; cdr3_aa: ASSKEHGRARTGELF
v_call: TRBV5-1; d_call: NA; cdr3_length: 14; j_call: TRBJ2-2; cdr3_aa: ASSWGTRGNTGELF
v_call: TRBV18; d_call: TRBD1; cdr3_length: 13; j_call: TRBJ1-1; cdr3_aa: ASSTRTGSGNEAF